The present T cell receptor beta chain was sequenced within a study of blood T cells in healthy people across ages. This clonotype has only a few counts. The second PCR ran roughly 7 to 12 cycles with a sample-barcoded 5' primer and J-beta primers. TCRdb re-analysed the 5' RACE reads in MiXCR, keeping a single row per CDR3 protein. The data hold approximately 800,000 distinct CDR3 sequences, with more than 20% observed a single time. This sample also belongs to another study, concerning T cells of mothers and their children. That report adds: Donors comprised three healthy Caucasian mothers plus their six children. Mothers gave over 9.5 million TCR beta CDR3 reads each, and children roughly 3 million each.

Sequencing was carried out using blood. This sequence originates from a boy aged 5-17 years in good health.

The CDR3 DNA is TGTGCCATCAGTGATTGGGGGAATGAGCAGTTCTTC. It encodes CAISDWGNEQFF. The chain is built from TRBV10-3 and TRBJ2-1; D tentatively fits TRBD1 or TRBD2 (5 bases each). CDR1 ENHRY and CDR2 SYGVKD come from the germline V gene. The CDR3 contains 12 residues. V lost 3 bases and J lost 7, with 7 bases in between.